One sample yielded the 26 T cell receptor beta chains listed below, sequenced in a study of T cells in Graves' hyperthyroidism and ophthalmopathy (dated by TCRdb to the late 2010s). Receptor amplification or capture employed multiplex PCR. Sequencing used an Illumina HiSeq 2000. The TCR beta CDR3 regions were amplified from the RNA transcripts. The first round of RT-PCR for the TCR CDR3 was performed with the HTBI primer set and the Qiagen OneStep RT-PCR kit. TCRdb reprocessed the public reads (quality trimming at Q25 with fastp, clone calling with MiXCR) and kept in-frame beta chains. Merged by CDR3 protein, the rows form single entries marked with the most common genes and DNA. The sample records hundreds of thousands of distinct CDR3 sequences, about a sixth of which are singletons. The ten largest clones take up about two fifths of the sample. Material for sequencing was blood. The receptors were sampled from a man aged 40-55 years with Graves' hyperthyroidism.

This clonotype occurred many times. The chain joins TRBV6-2 or TRBV6-3 to TRBJ1-2; weak D call: TRBD1 (5 bases). Per the germline V gene, CDR1 is MNHEY and CDR2 is SVGEGT. This CDR3 contains 16 residues. V gave up 4 bases and J gave up 5 bases, with 20 bases separating them. Written as DNA, the CDR3 is TGTGCCAGCAGTTTCTCAACAGTTCCAGGGCCGTATGGCTACACCTTC. Translated: CASSFSTVPGPYGYTF.

This clonotype was recorded many times. This rearrangement joins TRBV12-3 or TRBV12-4 to TRBJ1-1, with 7 bases aligning to TRBD1. V shed 6 bases and J 7 bases; nucleotides not matched to a gene: 17. This CDR3 has 16 amino acids. The CDR3 loop reads CASRTHRDSYPDEAFF. The CDR3 DNA sequence: TGTGCCAGCAGAACCCATCGGGACAGCTATCCCGATGAAGCTTTCTTT.

This clonotype was detected many times. V gene TRBV30 combines with J gene TRBJ1-4; D is undetermined. Trimming stripped 1 base from V and 4 bases from J, with 4 bases between. CDR3 length: 12 residues. Germline-derived CDR1 and CDR2 are GTSNPN and SVGIG (reference sequence). Here the CDR3 DNA reads TGTGCCTGGAGTGCGAGTAATGAAAAACTGTTTTTT. Protein: CAWSASNEKLFF.

The chain couples TRBV20-1 to TRBJ1-4; the D is unclear. The CDR3 sequence is 14 residues long. With 3 bases removed from V and 2 bases from J, the gap between germline ends came to 10 bases. The germline CDR1 and CDR2 sequences are DFQATT and SNEGSKA (reference sequence). The CDR3 bases are TGCAGTGCTAGTTTAGGGTTTACTAATGAAAAACTGTTTTTT. As protein: CSASLGFTNEKLFF.

This clonotype was counted many times. The genes are TRBV11-2 and TRBJ2-3; 8 bases fit TRBD2. CDR1 is SGHAT and CDR2 is FQNNGV in the germline V gene. The CDR3 has 16 residues. The trim removed 6 bases at V and 2 bases at J, leaving 10 bases unmatched. CDR3 nucleotide sequence: TGTGCCAGCAGTTCACTGAAGCGGGGGAACACAGATACGCAGTATTTT. It is translated as CASSSLKRGNTDTQYF.

The J gene is TRBJ1-2, the V gene TRBV5-4; D is ambiguous. This CDR3 region has 13 residues. The V gene lost 3 bases and the J gene lost 8 bases, with 14 bases spanning the gap. CDR1 and CDR2 (germline): SGHNT, YYREEE (reference sequence). Written as DNA, the CDR3 is TGTGCCAGCAGCTATGTATATGCGGCCGGCTACACCTTC. Amino acids: CASSYVYAAGYTF.

The V and J genes are TRBV19 and TRBJ1-6; no firm D call. This CDR3 is built from 13 residues. From germline, CDR1 is LNHDA and CDR2 SQIVND (reference sequence). With 7 bases removed from V and 8 bases from J, the gap between germline ends came to 12 bases. This CDR3 is CASTSRTDSPLHF. The DNA of the CDR3 is TGTGCCAGTACCAGCAGGACTGATTCACCCCTCCACTTT.

This clonotype has ten or more counts. In DNA form, the CDR3 reads TGTGCCAGCAGTATCCAGGGGACAGGGGATGAAAAACTGTTTTTT. This codes for CASSIQGTGDEKLFF. This chain uses TRBV28 with TRBJ1-4; 10 bases are a match to TRBD1. This CDR3 has 15 residues. The ends lost 5 bases at V and 6 bases at J; junction bases unmatched: 6. Germline lookup yields CDR1 MDHEN and CDR2 SYDVKM. The full variable domain, with the rest looked up from reference TRBV28 and TRBJ1-4, is DVKVTQSSRYLVKRTGEKVFLECVQDMDHENMFWYRQDPGLGLRLIYFSYDVKMKEKGDIPEGYSVSREKKERFSLILESASTNQTSMYLCASSIQGTGDEKLFFGSGTQLSVL.

The chain has TRBV7-2 and TRBJ2-7; 8 bases agree with TRBD1. This CDR3 spans 13 amino acids. Per the germline V gene, CDR1 is SGHTA and CDR2 is FQGNSA. After removal of 5 bases from V and 4 bases from J, the junction contained 4 bases not matched to a gene. The CDR3, as DNA: TGTGCCAGCAGCGGGGGACAGGCTTACGAGCAGTACTTC. Translated: CASSGGQAYEQYF.

This clonotype was detected ten times or more. The J gene is TRBJ2-7, the V gene TRBV11-2, with 7 nucleotides matching TRBD2. CDR1 and CDR2 (germline): SGHAT, FQNNGV. The CDR3 loop spans 15 amino acids. Trimming cost V 4 bases and J 3 bases; bases outside gene matches: 9. CDR3 sequence (DNA): TGTGCCAGCAGCTCAGCGCGGACGGGAGGCTACGAGCAGTACTTC. It codes for CASSSARTGGYEQYF.

There are many counts of this clonotype. The chain uses TRBV11-1 and TRBJ1-5, with a possible D match to TRBD1 (6 bases). The V gene lost 5 bases and the J gene lost 1 base, with 12 bases spanning the gap. Germline assignment: CDR1 SGHAT and CDR2 FQDESV (reference sequence). The CDR3 is 15 residues long. The DNA for the CDR3 is TGTGCCAGCAGCAGGGACACCCACAGCAATCAGCCCCAGCATTTT. It yields the protein CASSRDTHSNQPQHF.

This clonotype occurred many times. This sequence joins TRBV28 and TRBJ1-2; TRBD1 is a possible D gene (5 bases). The length of the CDR3 is 16 residues. The V and J ends lost 3 bases and 0 bases respectively, with 14 bases between them. Looked up from germline, CDR1 is MDHEN and CDR2 is SYDVKM. The CDR3 region is CASSFPIQTANYGYTF. The CDR3 DNA reads as TGTGCCAGCAGTTTTCCGATTCAGACAGCTAACTATGGCTACACCTTC.

This clonotype was picked up a small number of times. This chain connects TRBV29-1 to TRBJ2-1; 7 nucleotides match TRBD1. The CDR3 length is 14 residues. V lost 3 bases, J lost 6 bases, and 8 bases stayed unmatched. CDR1 is SQVTM and CDR2 is ANQGSEA in the germline V gene. CDR3 nucleotides: TGCAGCGTTGAGACGACAGGGTTAAGCAATGAGCAGTTCTTC. It is translated as CSVETTGLSNEQFF.

This clonotype was seen at least ten times. The rearrangement links TRBV27 to TRBJ2-1; weak D call: TRBD1 (5 bases). The CDR3 length is 13 residues. CDR1 is MNHEY, CDR2 SMNVEV, per germline (reference sequence). V was shortened by 4 bases and J by 2 bases, with 6 bases between the two germline ends. CDR3 sequence: CASSSTAYNEQFF. CDR3 coding DNA: TGTGCCAGCAGTTCGACAGCCTACAATGAGCAGTTCTTC.

Remarks on this clonotype: A read error may produce the germline difference seen at one junction end. The chain couples TRBV5-1 to TRBJ2-7; 11 bases are shared with TRBD1. The CDR3 runs 16 residues. Germline assignment: CDR1 SGHRS and CDR2 YFSETQ. The CDR3: CASSAHLDRGPSSQYF. CDR3 in DNA: TGTGCCAGCAGCGCCCACCTGGACAGGGGGCCCTCTTCGCAGTACTTC.

This clonotype was seen a handful of times. The rearrangement links TRBV9 to TRBJ2-1, with D unclear. Germline loops: CDR1 SGDLS, CDR2 YYNGEE. The CDR3 runs to 11 residues. V gave up 4 bases and J gave up 10 bases, with 9 bases separating them. CDR3: CASSSHGEQFF. CDR3 DNA sequence: TGTGCCAGCAGCTCGCACGGGGAGCAGTTCTTC.

With respect to this clonotype: With a much larger clone just one base away, this may be a read error. The rearrangement links TRBV7-2 to TRBJ2-2; the match to TRBD1 covers 9 bases. Per the germline V gene, CDR1 is SGHTA and CDR2 is FQGNSA. This CDR3 contains 15 residues. Trimming removed 4 bases from V and 6 bases from J; junction bases left unmatched: 6. The CDR3, as DNA: TGTGCCAGCAGCTCCACAGGGGGCGCGGCCGGGGAGCTGTTTTTT. Translation: CASSSTGGAAGELFF.

This clonotype occurred many times. The chain couples TRBV28 to TRBJ2-2; no clear D. Germline assignment: CDR1 MDHEN and CDR2 SYDVKM. This CDR3 is built from 13 residues. Trimming pared 4 bases from V and 5 bases from J, leaving 8 bases between. CDR3 bases: TGTGCCAGCAGTTCGCCCGTGACCGGGGAGCTGTTTTTT. This gives the protein CASSSPVTGELFF.

CDR3 loop: CASRARGRGAGNTIYF. The CDR3 region has the DNA TGTGCCAGCAGAGCTCGGGGCAGGGGAGCTGGAAACACCATATATTTT. This chain joins TRBV28 and TRBJ1-3, with a possible D match to TRBD1 (6 bases). CDR3 length equals 16 residues. Germline V gene sequence: CDR1 MDHEN, CDR2 SYDVKM. Trimming left V 6 bases short and J 2 bases short, with 17 bases between. Full variable domain (remainder filled in from reference TRBV28 and TRBJ1-3): DVKVTQSSRYLVKRTGEKVFLECVQDMDHENMFWYRQDPGLGLRLIYFSYDVKMKEKGDIPEGYSVSREKKERFSLILESASTNQTSMYLCASRARGRGAGNTIYFGEGSWLTVV.

This clonotype occurred a few times. V gene TRBV25-1 combines with J gene TRBJ1-1; 7 bases align to TRBD1. Germline assignment: CDR1 MGHDK and CDR2 SYGVNS. V was pared by 6 bases and J by 3 bases, with 4 bases of the junction left unmatched. This CDR3 spans 13 amino acids. CDR3 nucleotides: TGTGCCAGCAGGGACAGGCTTTACACTGAAGCTTTCTTT. Translating it yields CASRDRLYTEAFF.

The chain links TRBV7-8 to TRBJ1-2; D remains ambiguous. Germline V gene data show CDR1 as SGHVS and CDR2 as FQNEAQ. The CDR3 is made up of 14 amino acids. Trimming shortened V by 1 base and J by 4 bases, and 10 bases separated the two germline ends. The CDR3 nucleotides read TGTGCCAGCAGCTTAGACCGTATCCCCTATGGCTACACCTTC. Translated, it gives CASSLDRIPYGYTF. The entire variable domain, with the rest obtained from reference TRBV7-8 and TRBJ1-2, is as follows: GAGVSQSPRYKVAKRGQDVALRCDPISGHVSLFWYQQALGQGPEFLTYFQNEAQLDKSGLPSDRFFAERPEGSVSTLKIQRTQQEDSAVYLCASSLDRIPYGYTFGSGTRLTVV.

At least ten counts were recorded for this clonotype. This chain links TRBV27 with TRBJ1-2; D gene ambiguous. CDR1 is MNHEY, CDR2 SMNVEV, per germline (reference sequence). This CDR3 spans 14 amino acids. Trimming left V 4 bases short and J 7 bases short, with 16 bases between. The CDR3 protein is CASSSASGSFGYTF. The CDR3, as DNA: TGTGCCAGCAGTTCGGCCTCGGGAAGCTTTGGCTACACCTTC.

This clonotype was recorded at least ten times. The CDR3 coding sequence is TGTGCCTCCGTGCGCGGCCTGGGGGAGACCCAGTACTTC. Amino acids: CASVRGLGETQYF. J is TRBJ2-5 and V is TRBV12-3 or TRBV12-4; D not resolved. Between the trimmed V and J ends, which lost 11 bases and 5 bases, there was a span of 18 bases. The CDR3 covers 13 residues.

This sequence joins TRBV14 and TRBJ1-2, with a tentative D call TRBD1 (5 bases). V was cut by 1 base and J by 4 bases, with 10 bases left in between. CDR3 size: 14 residues. CDR1 and CDR2 from the germline V gene are SGHDN and FVKESK. The chain's CDR3 is CASSQGRATYGYTF. CDR3 in DNA: TGTGCCAGCAGCCAAGGCAGGGCCACCTATGGCTACACCTTC.

This clonotype appeared a few times. The rearrangement links TRBV30 to TRBJ2-5; 9 bases map to TRBD1. Looked up from germline, CDR1 is GTSNPN and CDR2 is SVGIG (reference sequence). V dropped 1 base and J dropped 1; count of bases not matched to a gene: 10. The CDR3 extends over 17 amino acids. This CDR3 reads CAWSEATGGAPQETQYF. For the CDR3, the DNA is TGTGCCTGGAGTGAAGCCACAGGGGGCGCGCCCCAAGAGACCCAGTACTTC.

Concerning this clonotype itself: Just one base apart from a much larger clone, this may be a read error. V gene TRBV6-2 or TRBV6-3 combines with J gene TRBJ2-7, with D tentatively TRBD1 (6 bases). CDR1 is MNHEY and CDR2 is SVGEGT in the germline V gene. The CDR3 is made up of 16 amino acids. Trimming cost V 8 bases and J 3 bases, with 23 bases left between them. CDR3 nucleotides: TGTGCCAGCTGGAAGGTCGGGACATCGAGCTTCTACGAGCAGTACTTC. Translating it yields CASWKVGTSSFYEQYF.